The clone carrying this T cell receptor beta chain was seen only once. This sample was included in a study of blood T cell repertoires in COVID-19. Study in general: Specimens from acute and convalescent COVID-19 originated in the United States, Italy and Spain. In each case, the material was cDNA or gDNA derived from T cells, B-cell-depleted T cells, or PBMCs.

CDR1 SNHLY and CDR2 FYNNEI come from the germline V gene. CDR3 length equals 13 residues. V shed 6 bases and J 5 bases; nucleotides not matched to a gene: 4. As processed by the authors: Amplification of reference gene primers was used by the study to estimate nucleated cell counts. Using immunoSEQ multiplex PCR, the repertoire was profiled, and TCRdb retains in-frame clones only, with some absent. The V and J calls and clone size come from that table; D and trimming were worked out from the DNA. Among nearly 50,000 clones listed, about 89% were seen once. Seattle researchers signed up patients amid active infection and tracked them longitudinally.

Material: peripheral blood. The TCR sequence derives from a woman aged 80 or older with COVID-19, enrolled during active disease. The genes are TRBV2 and TRBJ1-2; 9 positions agree with TRBD1. Written as DNA, the CDR3 is TGTGCCAGCAGACCGGGACAGGGTTATGGCTACACCTTC. It specifies CASRPGQGYGYTF. Complete variable domain (other parts from reference TRBV2 and TRBJ1-2): EPEVTQTPSHQVTQMGQEVILRCVPISNHLYFYWYRQILGQKVEFLVSFYNNEISEKSEIFDDQFSVERPDGSNFTLKIRSTKLEDSAMYFCASRPGQGYGYTFGSGTRLTVV.